These T cell receptor beta chains were read from a single sample in a study of blood T cell repertoires in COVID-19. Generated by immunoSEQ multiplex PCR, the TCRdb table keeps only in-frame clones and is missing some. Of about 100,000 clones detected, around three quarters appear once; the ten largest clones hold 8% to 9%. Sample: peripheral blood. These receptors all stem from a man in his fifties who had recovered from COVID-19. Both conserved end residues are part of each CDR3. A D gene is named only where the DNA matches it firmly. The size of a clone is reported for some rows only, either as once, few or many, or as a class for expanded clones.

size: NA
J: TRBJ2-2
D: TRBD2
V: TRBV6-2/TRBV6-3
length: 15
DNA: TGTGCCAGCAGTTACGTGCTAGCGGTTTCCGGGGAGCTGTTTTTT
CDR3: CASSYVLAVSGELFF

size: once
J: TRBJ1-4
D: NA
V: TRBV9
length: 15
DNA: TGTGCCAGCAGCCCTTACGGAGGGTTGAATGAAAAACTGTTTTTT
CDR3: CASSPYGGLNEKLFF

size: NA
J: TRBJ1-2
D: TRBD1
V: TRBV6-5
length: 14
DNA: TGTGCCAGCGGATTTTTGGGACAGGGTCGGGGCTACACCTTC
CDR3: CASGFLGQGRGYTF

size: NA
J: TRBJ1-1
D: NA
V: TRBV2
length: 13
DNA: TGTGCCAGCAGGGACACAGAGAACACTGAAGCTTTCTTT
CDR3: CASRDTENTEAFF

size: NA
J: TRBJ1-5
D: NA
V: TRBV6-6
length: 13
DNA: TGTGCCAGCAGTTACTTCAAAGAGGAGCCCCAGCATTTT
CDR3: CASSYFKEEPQHF

size: once
J: TRBJ2-7
D: NA
V: TRBV19
length: 15
DNA: TGTGCCAGTAGTATAACCCCCGCGAGTCCCTACGAGCAGTACTTC
CDR3: CASSITPASPYEQYF

size: NA
J: TRBJ2-1
D: TRBD1
V: TRBV18
length: 14
DNA: TGTGCCAGCTCACCACCGGGACAGGACAATGAGCAGTTCTTC
CDR3: CASSPPGQDNEQFF

size: NA
J: TRBJ2-1
D: TRBD1
V: TRBV7-8
length: 15
DNA: TGTGCCAGCAGCCCAACAGGGGGCCCTTACAATGAGCAGTTCTTC
CDR3: CASSPTGGPYNEQFF

size: NA
J: TRBJ1-6
D: NA
V: TRBV7-8
length: 14
DNA: TGTGCCAGCAGGAAAGACAGTTTGGGTTCACCCCTCCACTTT
CDR3: CASRKDSLGSPLHF

size: NA
J: TRBJ2-7
D: NA
V: TRBV6-6
length: 13
DNA: TGTGCCAGCAGAAGTAGCGCACCCTACGAGCAGTACTTC
CDR3: CASRSSAPYEQYF

size: NA
J: TRBJ2-7
D: NA
V: TRBV3-1/TRBV3-2
length: 14
DNA: TGTGCCAGCAGCCCGGGGGGCCTTTCCTACGAGCAGTACTTC
CDR3: CASSPGGLSYEQYF

size: few
J: TRBJ2-7
D: NA
V: TRBV20-1
length: 15
DNA: TGCAGTGCTAGTTTTACCCGGAAACAGACCTACGAGCAGTACTTC
CDR3: CSASFTRKQTYEQYF

size: NA
J: TRBJ2-7
D: TRBD1
V: TRBV6-5
length: 11
DNA: TGTGCCAGCAGTTACGGGGACAGTCGGTACTTC
CDR3: CASSYGDSRYF

size: NA
J: TRBJ1-1
D: NA
V: TRBV24-1
length: 14
DNA: TGTGCCACCAGATCGGGGGCGGGGGGGACTGAAGCTTTCTTT
CDR3: CATRSGAGGTEAFF

size: NA
J: TRBJ2-5
D: NA
V: TRBV18
length: 14
DNA: TGTGCCAGCTCACCCGGGACATATGGGGAGACCCAGTACTTC
CDR3: CASSPGTYGETQYF

size: NA
J: TRBJ1-2
D: TRBD1
V: TRBV5-6
length: 13
DNA: TGTGCCAGCAGGCGGAACAGGGGCGGTGGCTACACCTTC
CDR3: CASRRNRGGGYTF

size: NA
J: TRBJ1-4
D: NA
V: TRBV11-2
length: 19
DNA: TGTGCCAGCAGCTTAGCGGCCATTTCGGCAGGGGCAACTAATGAAAAACTGTTTTTT
CDR3: CASSLAAISAGATNEKLFF

size: NA
J: TRBJ1-4
D: NA
V: TRBV21-1
length: 14
DNA: TGTGCCAGCCCTATGAGGGGGGGGAATGAAAAACTGTTTTTT
CDR3: CASPMRGGNEKLFF

size: NA
J: TRBJ2-7
D: TRBD2
V: TRBV6-2/TRBV6-3
length: 15
DNA: TGTGCCAGCAGTTACGGACTAGCGGGTACATACGAGCAGTACTTC
CDR3: CASSYGLAGTYEQYF

size: once
J: TRBJ2-6
D: NA
V: TRBV30
length: 15
DNA: TGTGCCTGGACCAAGCCACCCTCTGGGGCCAACGTCCTGACTTTC
CDR3: CAWTKPPSGANVLTF

size: NA
J: TRBJ2-5
D: TRBD2
V: TRBV3-1/TRBV3-2
length: 15
DNA: TGTGCCAGCAGCCAAGATGGGCTAGCGGGAGAGACCCAGTACTTC
CDR3: CASSQDGLAGETQYF

size: NA
J: TRBJ1-2
D: NA
V: TRBV3-1/TRBV3-2
length: 14
DNA: TGTGCCAGCAGCCAAGTAGACGGGTTGGGTGGCTACACCTTC
CDR3: CASSQVDGLGGYTF

size: NA
J: TRBJ1-2
D: TRBD1
V: TRBV5-1
length: 14
DNA: TGCGCCAGCAGCTTCGGGACAGACCAATATGGCTACACCTTC
CDR3: CASSFGTDQYGYTF

size: NA
J: TRBJ1-4
D: TRBD1
V: TRBV7-2
length: 16
DNA: TGTGCCAGCAGCTCGGCCGGGACAGGGGGCGTGAGAAAACTGTTTTTT
CDR3: CASSSAGTGGVRKLFF